Listed here is a single T cell receptor beta chain. Sequenced by immunoSEQ multiplex PCR; TCRdb stores in-frame clones only, minus some. Among some 490,000 clones listed, 75% to 90% were seen once. The data were obtained in a study of blood T cell repertoires in COVID-19. Study-wide context: Collection of acute and convalescent COVID-19 samples took place in the United States, Italy and Spain.

In germline, CDR1 is SGHTA, CDR2 FQGNSA. The length of the CDR3 is 19 residues. Unmatched junction bases numbered 11, after V lost 2 bases and J lost 5 bases. The source of this sequence is an older woman who had recovered from COVID-19. Sequencing used PBMCs or T cells enriched from blood (not recorded which). The V call is TRBV7-2, the J call TRBJ2-2; 13 nucleotides align to TRBD2. The CDR3 is CASSLYRPGLAGLTGELFF. In DNA form, the CDR3 reads TGTGCCAGCAGCTTATACAGACCGGGACTAGCGGGGCTTACCGGGGAGCTGTTTTTT.